This T cell receptor beta chain was found in a study of T cell repertoires in cytomegalovirus infection. Study-wide background: It was recently identified HLA-C-restricted and well-studied HLA-B-restricted CMV epitopes that the study used. Indicated by public TCR beta signatures were CMV infection and matching HLA type. Whole-study results and caveats: Clonotypes of TCR beta that were HLA-C-restricted and CMV-specific dominated the ex vivo response.

TCRdb re-derived calls from the reads in MiXCR, one entry per CDR3 protein. This repertoire shows 95,000 to 150,000 distinct CDR3 sequences, over 30% found once; its top ten account for 58%. About this clonotype itself: The antigen remains undetermined.

Trimming at V came to 4 bases and at J to 10 bases, leaving 12 bases not matched to a gene. Germline lookup yields CDR1 SEHNR and CDR2 FQNEAQ (reference sequence). This CDR3 region has 16 residues. This chain links TRBV7-9 with TRBJ1-6, with 8 bases that match TRBD1. Source: CD8+ T cells from cultured PBMCs, taken from culture after CMV antigen stimulation. The TCR sequence derives from a human donor in good health (CMV status not recorded). Some clones in this sample may be carry-over from other donors' samples. In nucleotides, the CDR3 is TGTGCCAGCAGCTCTCGGACAGGGAAGGATGGATCACCCCTCCACTTT. This encodes CASSSRTGKDGSPLHF.